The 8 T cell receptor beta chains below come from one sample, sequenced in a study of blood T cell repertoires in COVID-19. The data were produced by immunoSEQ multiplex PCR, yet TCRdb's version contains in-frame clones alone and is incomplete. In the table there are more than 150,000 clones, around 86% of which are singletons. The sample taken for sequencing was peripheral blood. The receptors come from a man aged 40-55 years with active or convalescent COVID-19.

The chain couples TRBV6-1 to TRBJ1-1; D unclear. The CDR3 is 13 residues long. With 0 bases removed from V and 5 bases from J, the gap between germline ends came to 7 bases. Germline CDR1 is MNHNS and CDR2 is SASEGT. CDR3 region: CASSEARRTEAFF. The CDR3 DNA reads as TGTGCCAGCAGTGAAGCTCGGCGGACTGAAGCTTTCTTT.

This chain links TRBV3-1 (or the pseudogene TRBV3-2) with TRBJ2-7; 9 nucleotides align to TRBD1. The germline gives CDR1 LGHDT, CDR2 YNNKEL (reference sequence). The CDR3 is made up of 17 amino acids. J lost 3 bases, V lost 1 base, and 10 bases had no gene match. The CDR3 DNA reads TGTGCCAGCAGCCAAGGCACAGGGGGCAAGGAAGGCTACGAGCAGTACTTC. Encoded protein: CASSQGTGGKEGYEQYF.

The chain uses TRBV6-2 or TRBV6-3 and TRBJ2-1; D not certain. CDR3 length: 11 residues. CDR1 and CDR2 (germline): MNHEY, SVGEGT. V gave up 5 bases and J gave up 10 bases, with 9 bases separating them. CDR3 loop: CASSHQKEQFF. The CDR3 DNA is TGTGCCAGCAGTCATCAGAAAGAGCAGTTCTTC.

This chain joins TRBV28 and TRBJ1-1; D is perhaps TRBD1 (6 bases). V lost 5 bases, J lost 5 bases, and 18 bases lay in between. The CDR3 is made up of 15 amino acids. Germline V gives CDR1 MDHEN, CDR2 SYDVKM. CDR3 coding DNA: TGTGCCAGCAGTATTGCTCGGGGGGCAGGTACTGAAGCTTTCTTT. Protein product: CASSIARGAGTEAFF.

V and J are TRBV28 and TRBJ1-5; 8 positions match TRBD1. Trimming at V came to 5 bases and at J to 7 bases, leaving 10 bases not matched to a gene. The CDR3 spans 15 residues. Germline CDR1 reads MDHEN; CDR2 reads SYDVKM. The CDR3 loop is CASSTLQGAVQPQHF. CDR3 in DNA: TGTGCCAGCAGTACCCTCCAGGGGGCGGTCCAGCCCCAGCATTTT.

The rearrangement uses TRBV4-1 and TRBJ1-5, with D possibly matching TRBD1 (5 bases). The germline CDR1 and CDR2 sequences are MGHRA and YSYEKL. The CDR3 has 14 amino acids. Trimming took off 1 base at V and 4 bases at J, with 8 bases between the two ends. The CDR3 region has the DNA TGCGCCAGCAGCCAAGGTAGGGGAAATCAGCCCCAGCATTTT. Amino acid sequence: CASSQGRGNQPQHF.

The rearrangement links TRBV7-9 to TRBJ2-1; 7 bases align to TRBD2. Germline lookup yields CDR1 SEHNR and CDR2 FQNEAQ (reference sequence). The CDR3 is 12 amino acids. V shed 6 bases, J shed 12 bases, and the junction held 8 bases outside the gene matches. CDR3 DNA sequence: TGTGCCAGCAGTTTCCCCGGGGGGTCGCAGTTCTTC. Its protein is CASSFPGGSQFF.

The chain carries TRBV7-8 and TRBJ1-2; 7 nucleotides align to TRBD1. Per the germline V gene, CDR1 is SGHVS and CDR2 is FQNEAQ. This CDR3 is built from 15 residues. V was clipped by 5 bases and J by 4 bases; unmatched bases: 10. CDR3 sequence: CASSIRRDRLYGYTF. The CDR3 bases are TGTGCCAGCAGCATACGACGGGACAGACTCTATGGCTACACCTTC.